These T cell receptor beta chains were read from a single sample in a study of control samples from healthy donors and cancer patients. Method: immunoSEQ multiplex PCR; TCRdb's copy keeps in-frame clones and lacks some. The repertoire has around 100,000 clones, more than 85% of them found once; the top ten carry about 20%. Sequencing was done on a sample of PBMCs. These receptor sequences come from a man in his fifties or sixties with lung cancer. Each CDR3 is given with its conserved first and last residue. A D gene is named only where the DNA matches it firmly. Expanded clones are given a class, and other clones once, few, many or no size at all.

16 NA TRBJ1-1 NA TRBV5-1 TGCGCCAGCAGCTCTAAATTTGACTCTGGTGGGACTGAAGCTTTCTTT CASSSKFDSGGTEAFF
14 NA TRBJ1-2 NA TRBV30 TGTGCCTGGAGGGCTTTGGGGGGCTCCGGGGGCTACACCTTC CAWRALGGSGGYTF
14 NA TRBJ2-3 NA TRBV5-1 TGCGCCAGCAGCTTACCGGGCGGCACAGATACGCAGTATTTT CASSLPGGTDTQYF
15 NA TRBJ1-1 NA TRBV11-1 TGTGCCAGCAGCCCTGGAAGCCGGGACTTAACTGAAGCTTTCTTT CASSPGSRDLTEAFF
13 NA TRBJ1-5 NA TRBV2 TGTGCCAGCAGTGCGGAGAAAGTCATACCCCAGCATTTT CASSAEKVIPQHF
14 NA TRBJ1-1 NA TRBV7-3 TGTGCCAGCAGCTCCCTCGGCCAGAACACTGAAGCTTTCTTT CASSSLGQNTEAFF
16 TRBD1 TRBJ1-4 NA TRBV18 TGTGCCAGCTCACCGGAACGAGGACAGGGGGCGGGAAAACTGTTTTTT CASSPERGQGAGKLFF
15 TRBD1 TRBJ1-2 NA TRBV9 TGTGCCAGCACACCGAGGGACAGGGGTAACTATGGCTACACCTTC CASTPRDRGNYGYTF
15 NA TRBJ1-4 NA TRBV5-4 TGTGCCAGCAGCTTGGCAGGGACCGCCCCAGGGGAACTGTTTTTT CASSLAGTAPGELFF
13 TRBD1 TRBJ2-5 NA TRBV30 TGTGCCTGTACCCGGGACAGGGACATGACCCAGTACTTC CACTRDRDMTQYF
14 TRBD1 TRBJ2-5 NA TRBV5-5 TGTGCCAGCAGCCCCCGGACAGGGCAAGAGACCCAGTACTTC CASSPRTGQETQYF
13 NA TRBJ1-2 NA TRBV14 TGTGCCAGCAGCCAAGACGGGGGATATGGCTACACCTTC CASSQDGGYGYTF
17 NA TRBJ2-1 few TRBV9 TGTGCCAGCAGCCTGGGAGCGGGGACACCGTTGAGTTTCGAGCAGTTCTTC CASSLGAGTPLSFEQFF
14 TRBD1 TRBJ1-1 NA TRBV10-1 TGCGCCAGCAGTCCTGCAGGGGGGTACACTGAAGCTTTCTTT CASSPAGGYTEAFF
15 NA TRBJ1-1 NA TRBV10-2 TGCGCCAGCAGTGCCCTGGGGGGGTTGAACACTGAAGCTTTCTTT CASSALGGLNTEAFF
15 NA TRBJ1-2 NA TRBV30 TGTGCCTGGAGTGTAAACGGGGCGGGGAACTATGGCTACACCTTC CAWSVNGAGNYGYTF
16 TRBD1 TRBJ1-4 NA TRBV4-1 TGCGCCAGCAGCCAGGGACAGGGAACAACTAATGAAAAACTGTTTTTT CASSQGQGTTNEKLFF
15 NA TRBJ1-4 NA TRBV6-6 TGTGCCAGCAGTTTTGGACCGCCTATTAATGAAAAACTGTTTTTT CASSFGPPINEKLFF
15 TRBD2 TRBJ2-5 NA TRBV5-1 TGCGCCAGCAGCTTGTGGCGGGGGGGCCAAGAGACCCAGTACTTC CASSLWRGGQETQYF
17 TRBD1 TRBJ1-1 NA TRBV7-3 TGTGCCAGCAGCTTTTTCTCGACAGGGGTGGGCGGCACTGAAGCTTTCTTT CASSFFSTGVGGTEAFF
15 NA TRBJ2-1 NA TRBV2 TGTGCCAGCAGTCTGGACCGGAGCTCCTACAATGAGCAGTTCTTC CASSLDRSSYNEQFF
14 NA TRBJ2-2 NA TRBV5-1 TGCGCCAGCAGCCCCAGTTCGAACACCGGGGAGCTGTTTTTT CASSPSSNTGELFF
15 NA TRBJ2-3 NA TRBV7-3 TGTGCCAGCAGCTTAACGTCAGGGATCTCAGATACGCAGTATTTT CASSLTSGISDTQYF
16 TRBD1 TRBJ2-1 NA TRBV14 TGTGCCAGCAGCCCGTACCGGGACAGGGCCTACAATGAGCAGTTCTTC CASSPYRDRAYNEQFF
13 NA TRBJ1-3 NA TRBV4-1 TGCGCCAGCAGCCAAGGCGGCTTGAACACCATATATTTT CASSQGGLNTIYF
16 NA TRBJ1-3 NA TRBV14 TGTGCCAGCAGCCAAGAAACGGGATTTTCTGGAAACACCATATATTTT CASSQETGFSGNTIYF
14 NA TRBJ2-5 NA TRBV7-9 TGTGCCAGCAGCTTAAGATGGGACCAAGAGACCCAGTACTTC CASSLRWDQETQYF
15 NA TRBJ1-1 NA TRBV2 TGTGCCAGCAGCGCAAGCCTATCCATGAACACTGAAGCTTTCTTT CASSASLSMNTEAFF
14 NA TRBJ2-3 NA TRBV6-6 TGTGCCAGCAGTTTCAGGGGAAGCACAGATACGCAGTATTTT CASSFRGSTDTQYF
14 TRBD1 TRBJ1-1 NA TRBV19 TGTGCCAGTGCGAATCCGGGACAGGGGATCGCAGCTTTCTTT CASANPGQGIAAFF
13 NA TRBJ1-2 NA TRBV5-4 TGTGCCAGCAGCTTCTTGACAGAGTATGGCTACACCTTC CASSFLTEYGYTF
17 TRBD2 TRBJ2-1 once TRBV9 TGTGCCAGCAGCGTAGAAGGAGCGGGGGGATTTTACAATGAGCAGTTCTTC CASSVEGAGGFYNEQFF
15 TRBD1 TRBJ2-5 NA TRBV5-1 TGCGCCAGCAGCGCCACTACAGGGGATGGGGAGACCCAGTACTTC CASSATTGDGETQYF
15 NA TRBJ1-1 NA TRBV18 TGTGCCAGCTCACCAACGGGACCTCCGAACACTGAAGCTTTCTTT CASSPTGPPNTEAFF
15 NA TRBJ2-3 NA TRBV4-1 TGCGCCAGCAGCCGGGCCTGGGGAGGCACAGATACGCAGTATTTT CASSRAWGGTDTQYF
13 TRBD1 TRBJ2-5 NA TRBV29-1 TGCAGCGTGGACAGGGGACAGAGAGAGACCCAGTACTTC CSVDRGQRETQYF
17 TRBD2 TRBJ2-3 NA TRBV7-3 TGTGCCAGCAGCTTAAGGGGGAGCGGGGGAGTTGCAGATACGCAGTATTTT CASSLRGSGGVADTQYF
14 TRBD1 TRBJ1-4 NA TRBV24-1 TGTGCCACCAGCCGACAGGGTGCCAATGAAAAACTGTTTTTT CATSRQGANEKLFF
12 TRBD1 TRBJ2-7 NA TRBV6-5 TGTGCCAGCAGCAGGGACAGGAGCGAGCAGTACTTC CASSRDRSEQYF
12 NA TRBJ1-1 NA TRBV29-1 TGCAGCGGTACGTCAGCGGGGACTGAAGCTTTCTTT CSGTSAGTEAFF